These T cell receptor beta chains were read from a single sample in a study of T cells after yellow fever vaccination. TCRdb recomputed calls from the 5' RACE reads with MiXCR, one row per CDR3 protein. Altogether about 170,000 distinct CDR3 sequences are present, about 6.2% being singletons, with the ten largest covering about 2.8%. Material: CD4+ T cells sorted from PBMCs, obtained on the day of the first yellow fever vaccination. The origin of the receptors is a man between 18 and 29 years old who received the YFV17D yellow fever vaccine. Both conserved end residues are part of each CDR3. The order of the fields is V gene, J gene, clone size, D gene, CDR3 protein, CDR3 DNA. A D gene is named only where the DNA matches it firmly. Rows give clone size only sometimes, using once, few, many, or a class for an expanded clone.

V: TRBV5-1
J: TRBJ2-1
size: many
D: TRBD2
CDR3: CASSLGSGGNEQFF
DNA: TGCGCCAGCAGCTTGGGTAGCGGGGGAAATGAGCAGTTCTTC

V: TRBV29-1
J: TRBJ2-3
size: many
D: .
CDR3: CSVDWSQRADTQYF
DNA: TGCAGCGTTGATTGGTCTCAGCGGGCAGATACGCAGTATTTT

V: TRBV6-5
J: TRBJ2-7
size: .
D: .
CDR3: CASSVRNSYEQYF
DNA: TGTGCCAGCAGCGTACGTAATTCCTACGAGCAGTACTTC

V: TRBV7-2
J: TRBJ2-6
size: .
D: .
CDR3: CASSFEVSGANVLTF
DNA: TGTGCCAGCAGCTTCGAGGTCTCTGGGGCCAACGTCCTGACTTTC

V: TRBV15
J: TRBJ2-1
size: many
D: .
CDR3: CATSRDAGTQPYNEQFF
DNA: TGTGCCACCAGCAGAGACGCAGGGACCCAACCGTACAATGAGCAGTTCTTC

V: TRBV5-1
J: TRBJ1-1
size: many
D: .
CDR3: CASSLAGSTEAFF
DNA: TGCGCCAGCAGCTTGGCAGGGAGCACTGAAGCTTTCTTT

V: TRBV5-1
J: TRBJ2-7
size: many
D: .
CDR3: CASSLVGPYEQYF
DNA: TGCGCCAGCAGCTTGGTAGGGCCCTACGAGCAGTACTTC

V: TRBV5-1
J: TRBJ2-3
size: .
D: TRBD1
CDR3: CASSFQGQGGDTQYF
DNA: TGCGCCAGCAGCTTCCAGGGACAGGGAGGAGATACGCAGTATTTT

V: TRBV5-1
J: TRBJ2-2
size: few
D: .
CDR3: CASQTRGGTGELFF
DNA: TGCGCCAGCCAAACCAGGGGGGGCACCGGGGAGCTGTTTTTT

V: TRBV5-1
J: TRBJ2-5
size: many
D: .
CDR3: CASSLGWETQYF
DNA: TGCGCCAGCAGCTTAGGTTGGGAGACCCAGTACTTC

V: TRBV6-1
J: TRBJ1-2
size: .
D: .
CDR3: CASSKQGLYGYTF
DNA: TGTGCCAGCAGCAAACAGGGCCTCTATGGCTACACCTTC

V: TRBV2
J: TRBJ2-5
size: many
D: .
CDR3: CASSEPSLKETQYF
DNA: TGTGCCAGCAGTGAACCGAGTTTGAAAGAGACCCAGTACTTC

V: TRBV29-1
J: TRBJ1-1
size: many
D: TRBD1
CDR3: CSGGTGGSTEAFF
DNA: TGCAGCGGGGGGACAGGGGGTAGCACTGAAGCTTTCTTT

V: TRBV20-1
J: TRBJ1-2
size: few
D: .
CDR3: CSASGGGYGYTF
DNA: TGCAGTGCTAGTGGGGGTGGCTATGGCTACACCTTC

V: TRBV7-3
J: TRBJ1-5
size: .
D: .
CDR3: CASSLGGGQPQHF
DNA: TGTGCCAGCAGCTTAGGAGGCGGTCAGCCCCAGCATTTT

V: TRBV6-5
J: TRBJ2-4
size: .
D: .
CDR3: CASSYHREAIQYF
DNA: TGTGCCAGCAGTTACCACAGGGAAGCCATTCAGTACTTC

V: TRBV7-3
J: TRBJ1-1
size: .
D: .
CDR3: CASSSGTRYDTEAFF
DNA: TGTGCCAGCAGCTCCGGGACAAGGTACGACACTGAAGCTTTCTTT

V: TRBV10-3
J: TRBJ1-1
size: many
D: .
CDR3: CASEGTASNTEAFF
DNA: TGTGCCAGCGAGGGGACGGCTTCGAACACTGAAGCTTTCTTT

V: TRBV20-1
J: TRBJ1-2
size: .
D: TRBD1
CDR3: CSAVGGQGGYGYTF
DNA: TGCAGTGCCGTAGGAGGACAGGGGGGCTATGGCTACACCTTC

V: TRBV28
J: TRBJ1-2
size: .
D: .
CDR3: CASSLPQEFYGYTF
DNA: TGTGCCAGCAGTTTACCTCAGGAGTTCTATGGCTACACCTTC

V: TRBV20-1
J: TRBJ2-3
size: few
D: .
CDR3: CSARDLVDTQYF
DNA: TGCAGTGCTAGAGATCTTGTTGATACGCAGTATTTT

V: TRBV12-3/TRBV12-4
J: TRBJ1-6
size: few
D: TRBD1
CDR3: CASRIRGQDNSPLHF
DNA: TGTGCCAGCAGAATTAGGGGACAGGATAATTCACCCCTCCACTTT

V: TRBV20-1
J: TRBJ2-3
size: many
D: TRBD2
CDR3: CSARRDSGGDIYTQYF
DNA: TGCAGTGCTAGAAGGGATAGCGGGGGAGACATTTATACGCAGTATTTT

V: TRBV19
J: TRBJ2-5
size: many
D: TRBD2
CDR3: CATLRTSGGQETQYF
DNA: TGTGCCACTTTGAGGACTAGCGGGGGCCAAGAGACCCAGTACTTC

V: TRBV27
J: TRBJ2-7
size: .
D: .
CDR3: CATRRGTYEQYF
DNA: TGTGCCACCCGCCGGGGGACCTACGAGCAGTACTTC

V: TRBV29-1
J: TRBJ2-3
size: few
D: TRBD1
CDR3: CSVGHRGPDTQYF
DNA: TGCAGCGTCGGACACAGGGGCCCAGATACGCAGTATTTT

V: TRBV20-1
J: TRBJ1-2
size: many
D: .
CDR3: CSAPTGFDGYTF
DNA: TGCAGTGCTCCGACAGGTTTCGATGGCTACACCTTC

V: TRBV28
J: TRBJ2-2
size: many
D: .
CDR3: CASSSSSSGLTGELFF
DNA: .

V: TRBV12-3/TRBV12-4
J: TRBJ1-6
size: few
D: .
CDR3: CASIDRDNSPLHF
DNA: TGTGCCAGCATTGACAGAGATAATTCACCCCTCCACTTT

V: TRBV7-3
J: TRBJ2-1
size: few
D: .
CDR3: CASSPDRTNYNEQFF
DNA: TGTGCCAGCAGCCCCGACAGAACAAACTACAATGAGCAGTTCTTC

V: TRBV29-1
J: TRBJ2-3
size: many
D: .
CDR3: CSVEVGATDTQYF
DNA: TGCAGCGTTGAGGTCGGGGCCACAGATACGCAGTATTTT

V: TRBV5-1
J: TRBJ1-1
size: .
D: .
CDR3: CASAQVLATEAFF
DNA: TGCGCCAGTGCCCAGGTTTTAGCCACTGAAGCTTTCTTT

V: TRBV5-4
J: TRBJ2-7
size: few
D: TRBD1
CDR3: CASSSPGQGTNEQYF
DNA: TGTGCCAGCAGCTCCCCGGGACAGGGAACCAACGAGCAGTACTTC

V: TRBV12-3/TRBV12-4
J: TRBJ2-1
size: many
D: .
CDR3: CASRPAGGGLSYNEQFF
DNA: TGTGCCAGCAGACCCGCAGGCGGGGGCCTCTCCTACAATGAGCAGTTCTTC

V: TRBV5-6
J: TRBJ2-3
size: few
D: .
CDR3: CASSSSAPDTQYF
DNA: TGTGCCAGCAGCTCTAGCGCCCCAGATACGCAGTATTTT

V: TRBV5-1
J: TRBJ2-3
size: .
D: TRBD1
CDR3: CASSPGTGGTDPQYF
DNA: TGCGCCAGCAGCCCCGGGACAGGTGGGACAGATCCGCAGTATTTT

V: TRBV6-5
J: TRBJ2-5
size: many
D: TRBD1
CDR3: CASSYTGQRTGGETQYF
DNA: TGTGCCAGCAGTTACACAGGGCAGAGGACAGGGGGGGAGACCCAGTACTTC

V: TRBV7-9
J: TRBJ2-1
size: many
D: TRBD2
CDR3: CASRRRIAGGNEQFF
DNA: TGTGCCAGCAGACGACGGATAGCGGGGGGGAATGAGCAGTTCTTC

V: TRBV3-1
J: TRBJ1-1
size: few
D: .
CDR3: CASSPGTPRKAFF
DNA: TGTGCCAGCAGCCCCGGGACCCCGAGGAAAGCTTTCTTT

V: TRBV6-1
J: TRBJ2-3
size: few
D: .
CDR3: CASTPGVGSLSTDTQYF
DNA: TGTGCCAGCACCCCCGGGGTGGGGTCCTTGAGCACAGATACGCAGTATTTT

V: TRBV7-2
J: TRBJ2-4
size: few
D: .
CDR3: CASSLKTTNIQYF
DNA: TGTGCCAGCAGCTTAAAAACTACAAACATTCAGTACTTC

V: TRBV7-2
J: TRBJ2-7
size: many
D: .
CDR3: CASSLAYTGPNYEQYF
DNA: TGTGCCAGCAGCTTAGCGTACACAGGACCCAACTACGAGCAGTACTTC

V: TRBV20-1
J: TRBJ1-2
size: .
D: .
CDR3: CSASGSARGAGGYTF
DNA: TGCAGTGCTAGTGGTTCAGCCCGGGGGGCTGGTGGCTACACCTTC

V: TRBV12-3/TRBV12-4
J: TRBJ2-5
size: many
D: .
CDR3: CASSGGGQETQYF
DNA: TGTGCCAGCAGTGGTGGGGGCCAAGAGACCCAGTACTTC

V: TRBV7-9
J: TRBJ1-2
size: few
D: .
CDR3: CASSGDPGSRGYTF
DNA: TGTGCCAGCAGCGGCGATCCCGGGAGTCGTGGCTACACCTTC

V: TRBV9
J: TRBJ2-6
size: many
D: .
CDR3: CASSVRTSGANVLTF
DNA: TGTGCCAGCAGCGTCAGGACTTCTGGGGCCAACGTCCTGACTTTC

V: TRBV3-1
J: TRBJ1-5
size: .
D: .
CDR3: CASSQMVDQPQHF
DNA: TGTGCCAGCAGCCAAATGGTCGATCAGCCCCAGCATTTT

V: TRBV7-9
J: TRBJ2-7
size: .
D: TRBD1
CDR3: CASSFYRGLYEQYF
DNA: TGTGCCAGCAGCTTCTACAGGGGCCTCTACGAGCAGTACTTC

V: TRBV4-3
J: TRBJ2-1
size: many
D: .
CDR3: CASSHQIGADEQFF
DNA: TGCGCCAGCAGCCACCAAATTGGGGCCGATGAGCAGTTCTTC

V: TRBV5-5
J: TRBJ1-2
size: many
D: .
CDR3: CASSFSGLSGYTF
DNA: TGTGCCAGCAGCTTTTCCGGGTTGAGTGGCTACACCTTC

V: TRBV19
J: TRBJ1-5
size: .
D: .
CDR3: CASSLGEQPQHF
DNA: TGTGCCAGTAGCCTAGGGGAGCAGCCCCAGCATTTT

V: TRBV6-5
J: TRBJ2-3
size: .
D: TRBD2
CDR3: CASSYSQRGGTDTQYF
DNA: TGTGCCAGCAGTTACTCACAGCGGGGGGGCACAGATACGCAGTATTTT

V: TRBV4-3
J: TRBJ1-2
size: .
D: .
CDR3: CASSQAGGEGPYGYTF
DNA: TGCGCCAGCAGCCAAGCGGGGGGTGAGGGCCCATATGGCTACACCTTC

V: TRBV9
J: TRBJ2-3
size: many
D: .
CDR3: CASSVGPLTDTQYF
DNA: TGTGCCAGCAGCGTAGGACCCCTCACAGATACGCAGTATTTT

V: TRBV9
J: TRBJ1-5
size: .
D: .
CDR3: CASSPRAGINSPQHF
DNA: TGTGCCAGCAGCCCAAGGGCAGGGATTAACTCGCCCCAGCATTTT

V: TRBV12-3/TRBV12-4
J: TRBJ1-1
size: many
D: .
CDR3: CASSGDGTEAFF
DNA: TGTGCCAGCAGTGGCGACGGGACTGAAGCTTTCTTT

V: TRBV5-1
J: TRBJ2-6
size: few
D: .
CDR3: CASQSSSAGANVLTF
DNA: TGCGCCAGTCAATCTAGTTCGGCTGGGGCCAACGTCCTGACTTTC

V: TRBV11-2
J: TRBJ2-3
size: many
D: TRBD1
CDR3: CASSWGQFTDTQYF
DNA: TGTGCCAGCAGCTGGGGACAGTTCACAGATACGCAGTATTTT

V: TRBV7-2
J: TRBJ2-3
size: many
D: .
CDR3: CASSLSAGADTQYF
DNA: TGTGCCAGCAGCTTAAGCGCGGGGGCCGATACGCAGTATTTT

V: TRBV4-3
J: TRBJ1-6
size: few
D: TRBD1
CDR3: CASSQDLDDRGRIGPLHF
DNA: TGCGCCAGCAGCCAAGATTTGGACGACAGGGGGCGTATAGGACCCCTCCACTTT